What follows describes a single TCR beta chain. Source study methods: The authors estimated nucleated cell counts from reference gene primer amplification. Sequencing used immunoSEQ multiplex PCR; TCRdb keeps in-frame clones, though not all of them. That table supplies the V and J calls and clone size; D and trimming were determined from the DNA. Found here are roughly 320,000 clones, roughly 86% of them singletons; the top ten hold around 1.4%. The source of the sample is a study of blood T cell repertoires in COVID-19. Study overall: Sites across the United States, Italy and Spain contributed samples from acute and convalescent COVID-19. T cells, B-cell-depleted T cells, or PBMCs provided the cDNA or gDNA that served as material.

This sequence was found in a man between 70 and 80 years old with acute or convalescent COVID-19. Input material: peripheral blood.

The CDR3 coding sequence is TGTGCCAGCCCGGGACTAGCTTACAATGAGCAGTTCTTC. The encoded protein is CASPGLAYNEQFF. The chain uses TRBV2 and TRBJ2-1; TRBD2 aligns across 9 bases. V lost 8 bases and J lost 4; bases outside the gene matches: 3. In germline, CDR1 is SNHLY, CDR2 FYNNEI. The CDR3 consists of 13 residues.